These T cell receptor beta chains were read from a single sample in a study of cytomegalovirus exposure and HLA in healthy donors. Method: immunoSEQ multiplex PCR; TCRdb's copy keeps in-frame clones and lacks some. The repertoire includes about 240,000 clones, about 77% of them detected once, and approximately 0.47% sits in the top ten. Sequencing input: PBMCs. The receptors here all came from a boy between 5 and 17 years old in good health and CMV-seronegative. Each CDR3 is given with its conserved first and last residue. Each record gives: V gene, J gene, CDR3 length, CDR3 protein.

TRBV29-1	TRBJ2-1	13	CSVDSSGDNEQFF
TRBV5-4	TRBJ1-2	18	CASSLAGTFWDSNYGYTF
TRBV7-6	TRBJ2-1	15	CASSNRLAGEGEQFF
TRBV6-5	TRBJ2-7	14	CASSYVDRVDEQYF
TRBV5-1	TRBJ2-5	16	CASSPGGGGIQETQYF
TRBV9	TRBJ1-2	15	CASSPMTGGIGGYTF
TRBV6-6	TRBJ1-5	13	CASSSPQNQPQHF
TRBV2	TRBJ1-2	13	CASSEDTNYGYTF
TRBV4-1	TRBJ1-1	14	CASSYRSMNTEAFF
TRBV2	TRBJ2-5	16	CASSEATWDSGETQYF
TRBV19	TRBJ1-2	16	CASSARDRGTNYGYTF
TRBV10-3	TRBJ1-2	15	CAISIGQPSGYGYTF
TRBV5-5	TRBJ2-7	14	CASSWGGGSYEQYF
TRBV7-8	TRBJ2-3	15	CASSLRVSGTDTQYF
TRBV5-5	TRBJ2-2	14	CASSPGTNTGELFF
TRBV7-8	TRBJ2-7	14	CASSLRRLGYEQYF
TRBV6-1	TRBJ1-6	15	CASRGMDRGHSPLHF
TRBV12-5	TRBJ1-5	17	CASGIPPDRGVGQPQHF
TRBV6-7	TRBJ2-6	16	CASSYCGFSGANVLTF
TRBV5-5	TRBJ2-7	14	CASHPQGRTYEQYF
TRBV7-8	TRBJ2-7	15	CASSLELGSSYEQYF
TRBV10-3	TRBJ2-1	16	CAISFSGPSSYNEQFF
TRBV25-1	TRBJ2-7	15	CASSEFGYGAAEQYF
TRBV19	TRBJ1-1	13	CASKAGSNTEAFF
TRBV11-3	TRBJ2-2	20	CASSLVGTGPYVPNTGELFF
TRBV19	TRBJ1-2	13	CASTRTGVNGYTF
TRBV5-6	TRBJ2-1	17	CASSPNPGLAGDNEQFF
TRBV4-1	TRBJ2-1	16	CASSLLAGDFYNEQFF
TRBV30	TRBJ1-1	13	CAWNFVRGTEAFF
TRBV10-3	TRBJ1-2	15	CAISEKGAGDYGYTF
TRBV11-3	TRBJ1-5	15	CASSLDSQGNQPQHF
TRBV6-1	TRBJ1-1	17	CASSDGSGGWVNTEAFF
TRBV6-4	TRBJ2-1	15	CASSDSDGTTDEQFF
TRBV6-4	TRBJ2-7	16	CASSPVGREEIYEQYF
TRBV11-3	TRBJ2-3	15	CASSRKSIFSDTQYF
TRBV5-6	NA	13	CASSSPGTGTQYF
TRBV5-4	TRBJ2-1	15	CASSFDPSSYNEQFF
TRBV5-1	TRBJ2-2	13	CASEPFNTGELFF
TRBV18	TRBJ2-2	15	CASSPTGGVTGELFF
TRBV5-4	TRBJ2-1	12	CASSSLYNEQFF
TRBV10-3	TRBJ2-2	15	CATRPGTYDTGELFF
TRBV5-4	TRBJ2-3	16	CASSLVVAGGTDTQYF
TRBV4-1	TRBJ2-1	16	CASRGGLAGGLDEQFF
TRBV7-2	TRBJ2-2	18	CASIPVGETSANTGELFF
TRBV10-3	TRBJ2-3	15	CAISRGDPLTDTQYF
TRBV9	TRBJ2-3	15	CASSVSGGLTDTQYF
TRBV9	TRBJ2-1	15	CASSAGTNLYNEQFF
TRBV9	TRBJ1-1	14	CASSPAAANTEAFF
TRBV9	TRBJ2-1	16	CASSVELAGGRNEQFF
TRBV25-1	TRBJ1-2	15	CASSDPRQGRYGYTF
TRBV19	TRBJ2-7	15	CASSMGTSGIYEQYF
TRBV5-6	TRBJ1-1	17	CASSSAGGWLMNTEAFF
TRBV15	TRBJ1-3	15	CATSRGASSGNTIYF
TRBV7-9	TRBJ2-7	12	CASSGTGYEQYF
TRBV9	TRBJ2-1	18	CASSVAGQGFKVDNEQFF